What follows describes a single T cell receptor gamma chain. The CDR3 is 14 amino acids. The V and J ends lost 3 bases and 7 bases, in that order; junction bases with no gene match: 12. Germline V lookup: CDR1 EGSTGY, CDR2 YDSYTSSV. The sample is drawn from a study of gamma-delta T cells after stem cell transplantation. TCRdb re-identified clones in the RT-PCR reads via CATT. In the table there are 2,500 to 3,000 gamma-chain clones, roughly 18% of which are singletons. The chain recombines TRGV4 with TRGJ1 or TRGJ2. The TCR comes from a human donor. It is not recorded whose cells these are; they may come from a transplant donor. The sample comprised gamma-delta T cells. DNA for the CDR3: TGTGCCACCTGGGATATTTCTCCGGGGTATAAGAAACTCTTT. This translates into CATWDISPGYKKLF.